This T cell receptor beta chain stems from a study of shared clonotypes between healthy human individuals (dated by TCRdb to 2020 to 2021). Looking at the study overall: The cohort comprised a couple of women and three men aged 18 to 49 years. Libraries were prepared and TCR repertoires were sequenced by different laboratories using diverse techniques, in order to increase sequencing depth and limit assay-specific biases. For each donor, CD4 naive and CD4 memory were each run on three plates, CD8 naive on two plates, and CD8 memory on one plate. To estimate repertoire size and how much clonotypes are shared between individuals, the study performed deep sequencing of blood TCR repertoires from a handful of healthy adults. Between about 0.8 and 9 billion PBMCs per donor were obtained by leukapheresis. Study-wide findings and limitations: Higher generation probabilities were observed for clonotypes shared by all four sorted-subset donors than for non-shared clonotypes. Larger estimated clonotype richness was generally found for naive subsets than for memory subsets. Rarefaction of sorted-subset datasets indicated incomplete sequencing despite the large sequencing depth. Sampling was restricted to blood, and TCR repertoires in tissues likely differ from the TCR repertoires found in blood. Because the study included only a small number of donors, the genetic and exposure-history diversity represented was limited. Across a handful of donors, about 5.2% of naive CD4, 3% to 4% of naive CD8, around 2.5% of memory CD4, and approximately 0.4% of memory CD8 clonotypes were shared. Pairwise subsampling indicated that sequencing depth was expected to affect the degree of clonotype sharing among donors.

In regard to this clone: Its antigen remains undetermined. Per-nucleotide qualities are absent, and no much larger clonotype sits a single base away.

Healthy HIV-negative adults with no recently reported acute infections or vaccinations were included as donors. Every donor was a Caucasian adult residing in Nashville, Tennessee, USA. CD4+ T cells were enriched by magnetic negative selection; naive cells were then positively selected on CD45RA, and the negative fraction formed the memory subset. Blood was obtained by leukapheresis, after which PBMCs were separated by Ficoll-Histopaque density gradient centrifugation and cryopreserved in liquid nitrogen vapor phase. Analytical flow cytometry was used to check the purity and quantity of every magnetically sorted T cell population. From each sorted fraction, genomic DNA was isolated and quantified by UV absorbance on a Nanodrop 2000c. V trim: 4 bases; J trim: 6 bases; unmatched bases: 5. CDR1 and CDR2, looked up from the germline V gene (reference sequence), are LNHDA and SQIVND. From cysteine to phenylalanine, the CDR3 is 15 amino acids long. Left in the record is the CDR3 DNA by itself, 45 bases read in frame from the first base.

Using the deep immunoSEQ assay, TCR CDR3 regions were amplified from genomic DNA by multiplex PCR. Genomic DNA extracted from each cell subset was distributed evenly over all wells of several immunoSEQ 96-well plates, and each plate served as one replicate. Each replicate PCR for sorted subsets received about 220 ng genomic DNA, equal to about 30,000 T cell genomes. Purified libraries were measured with a Qubit 3.0 fluorometer, size-checked on a Bioanalyzer 2100, and measured again with the KAPA Library Quantification kit. Each immunoSEQ 96-well plate was sequenced on its own single-read 150-cycle Illumina NextSeq 550 flow cell. Per the source publication's procedure: Because the immunoSEQ output held only junctional sequences and lacked quality scores, the filtering could not match the filtering applied to full-length reads. Sequences were annotated with PyIR, a Python wrapper for IgBLAST v1.9, and V/J genes and CDR3 were assigned using IMGT germline references. Any read was removed if the V/J assignment was weak (E-value above 1e-6), the CDR3 was missing, or the read contained stop codons, out-of-frame junctions, or ambiguous translated residues. A V3J clonotype was defined by an identical inferred V gene, J gene, and CDR3 amino acid sequence. The percentage overlap between two repertoires was calculated by dividing the number of shared unique clonotypes by the size of the smaller repertoire. Three approaches were used to assess repertoire richness: RTK rarefaction, the Chao1 estimator, and Recon v2.1 estimates of unobserved clonotypes. Generation probabilities were computed with OLGA for all TCRbeta clonotypes obtained by the gDNA method from several donors. TCRdb limited this immuneACCESS table to in-frame rearrangements with V and J called. A share of clones is missing; checked studies link under half to unresolved V genes, and the rest is unexplained. From that table come the V and J calls and clone size; the DNA was used to work out D and trimming. The table for this sample lists 2 million to 2.5 million clones; about 92% of them were counted only once. The ten largest clonotypes hold roughly 0.36% of the sample.

The clonotype originates from a man in his late teens or twenties in good health. Some clones in this sample may be carry-over from other donors' samples. The sequence links TRBV19 to TRBJ2-7; 14 central bases correspond to TRBD2. The source material was naive CD4+ T cells from PBMCs. This specimen's cell subset or site label, interpreted: CD45RA+ positively selected. The CDR3 here reads CASSSDGTSGSEQYF. DNA sequence: TGTGCCAGTAGTAGTGACGGGACTAGCGGGAGCGAGCAGTACTTC.